This T cell receptor (beta chain) was sequenced for a study of PD-L1 blockade in urothelial cancer. On the study more broadly: Between 0 and 3 prior chemotherapy regimens had been given to patients. Timepoints chosen for blood analysis were 3 weeks (second dose) and 6 weeks after treatment start. Notes on the study in general: Blood clones associated with the tumor expanded more at 3 weeks in durable-benefit patients. Pretreatment clonality of the blood TCR repertoire below the median was predictive of superior survival.

The CDR3 loop spans 14 amino acids. Trimming removed 0 bases at V and 1 base at J, with 6 bases between. Germline V gene lookup returns CDR1 SGHRS and CDR2 YFSETQ. A single count supports this clone. Its antigen is undetermined. The time point is: peripheral blood 6 weeks after treatment start. Clones were read by immunoSEQ multiplex PCR, and TCRdb kept only the in-frame ones, dropping some. The data contain 45,000 to 55,000 clones, about 85% of them singletons. The rearrangement links TRBV5-1 to TRBJ2-3; weak D call: TRBD2 (6 bases). This TCR came from a man aged 50-60 years with urothelial cancer. The material was PBMCs, obtained around atezolizumab (anti-PD-L1) treatment. CDR3 nucleotides: TGCGCCAGCAGCTTGGCTAGCGGCACAGATACGCAGTATTTT. This translates into CASSLASGTDTQYF.